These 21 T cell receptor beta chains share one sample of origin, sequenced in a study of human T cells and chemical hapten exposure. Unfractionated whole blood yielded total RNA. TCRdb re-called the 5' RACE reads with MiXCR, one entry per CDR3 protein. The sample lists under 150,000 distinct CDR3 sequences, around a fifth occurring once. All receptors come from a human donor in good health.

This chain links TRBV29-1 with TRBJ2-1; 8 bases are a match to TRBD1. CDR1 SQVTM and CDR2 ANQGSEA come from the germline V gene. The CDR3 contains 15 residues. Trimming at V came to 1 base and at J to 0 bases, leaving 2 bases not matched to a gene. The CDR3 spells CSVEGTGYSYNEQFF. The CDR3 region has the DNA TGCAGCGTTGAAGGGACAGGGTACTCCTACAATGAGCAGTTCTTC.

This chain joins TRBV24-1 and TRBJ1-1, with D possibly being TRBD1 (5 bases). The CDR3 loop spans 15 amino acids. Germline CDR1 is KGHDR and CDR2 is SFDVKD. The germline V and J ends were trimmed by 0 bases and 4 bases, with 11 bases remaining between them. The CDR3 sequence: CATSDLRGDGTEAFF. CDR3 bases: TGTGCCACCAGTGATTTGAGGGGAGATGGCACTGAAGCTTTCTTT.

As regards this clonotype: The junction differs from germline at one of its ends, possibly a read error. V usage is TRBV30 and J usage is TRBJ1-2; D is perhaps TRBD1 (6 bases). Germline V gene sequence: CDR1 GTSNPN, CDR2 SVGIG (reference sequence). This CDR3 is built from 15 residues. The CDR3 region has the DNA TGTGCCTGGAGTGGTAACGGACAGTCGAACTATGGCGACACCTTC. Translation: CAWSGNGQSNYGDTF.

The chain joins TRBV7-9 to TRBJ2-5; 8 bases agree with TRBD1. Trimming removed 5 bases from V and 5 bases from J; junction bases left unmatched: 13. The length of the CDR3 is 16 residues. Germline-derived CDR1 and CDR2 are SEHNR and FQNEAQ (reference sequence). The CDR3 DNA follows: TGTGCCAGCAGCCTTCCTGCGGGACAGGCATTGGAGACCCAGTACTTC. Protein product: CASSLPAGQALETQYF.

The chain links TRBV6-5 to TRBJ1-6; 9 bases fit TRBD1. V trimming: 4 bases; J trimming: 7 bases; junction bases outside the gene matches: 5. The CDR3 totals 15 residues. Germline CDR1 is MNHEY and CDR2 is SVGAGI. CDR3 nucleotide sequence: TGTGCCAGCAGTTCCGGGACAGGGTGGAATTCACCCCTCCACTTT. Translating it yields CASSSGTGWNSPLHF.

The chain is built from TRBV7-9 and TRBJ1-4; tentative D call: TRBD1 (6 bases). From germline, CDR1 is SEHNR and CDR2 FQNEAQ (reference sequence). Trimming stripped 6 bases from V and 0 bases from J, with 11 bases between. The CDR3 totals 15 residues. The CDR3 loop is CASSLRGTTNEKLFF. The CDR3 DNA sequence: TGTGCCAGCAGTTTAAGGGGGACAACTAATGAAAAACTGTTTTTT.

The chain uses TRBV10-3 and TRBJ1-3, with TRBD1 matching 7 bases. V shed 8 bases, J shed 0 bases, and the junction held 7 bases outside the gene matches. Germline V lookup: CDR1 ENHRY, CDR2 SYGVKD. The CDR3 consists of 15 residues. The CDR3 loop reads CAISAGDSSGNTIYF. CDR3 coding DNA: TGTGCCATCTCAGCTGGGGACAGCTCTGGAAACACCATATATTTT.

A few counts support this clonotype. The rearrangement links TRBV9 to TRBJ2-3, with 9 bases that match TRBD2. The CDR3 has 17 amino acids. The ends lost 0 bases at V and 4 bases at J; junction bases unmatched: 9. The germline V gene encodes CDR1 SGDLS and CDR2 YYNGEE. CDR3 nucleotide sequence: TGTGCCAGCAGCGTAGGCGGTAGCGGGAGAACGTCAGATACGCAGTATTTT. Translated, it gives CASSVGGSGRTSDTQYF.

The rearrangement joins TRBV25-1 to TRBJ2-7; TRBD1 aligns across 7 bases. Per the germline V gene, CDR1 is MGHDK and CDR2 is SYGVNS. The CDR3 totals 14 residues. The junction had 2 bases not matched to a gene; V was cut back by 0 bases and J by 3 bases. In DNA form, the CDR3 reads TGTGCCAGCAGTGAATACAGGGACAGCTACGAGCAGTACTTC. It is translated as CASSEYRDSYEQYF.

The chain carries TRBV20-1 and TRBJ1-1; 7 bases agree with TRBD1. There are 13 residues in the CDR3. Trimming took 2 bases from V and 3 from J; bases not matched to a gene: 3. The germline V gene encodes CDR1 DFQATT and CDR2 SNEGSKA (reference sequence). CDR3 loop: CSARLDRDTEAFF. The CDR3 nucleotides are TGCAGTGCTAGACTTGACAGGGACACTGAAGCTTTCTTT.

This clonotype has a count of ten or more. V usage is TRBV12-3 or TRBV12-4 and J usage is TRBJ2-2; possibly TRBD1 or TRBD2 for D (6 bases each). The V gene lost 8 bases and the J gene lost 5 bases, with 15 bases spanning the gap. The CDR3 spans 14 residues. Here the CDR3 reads CASSWGATTGELFF. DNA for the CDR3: TGTGCCAGCTCATGGGGGGCAACTACCGGGGAGCTGTTTTTT.

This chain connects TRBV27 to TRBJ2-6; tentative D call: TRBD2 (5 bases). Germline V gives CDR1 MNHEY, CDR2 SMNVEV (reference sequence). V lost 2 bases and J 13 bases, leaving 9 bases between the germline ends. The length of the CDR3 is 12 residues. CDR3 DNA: TGTGCCAGCAGTTTAGAGGGTGGGGTCCTGACTTTC. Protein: CASSLEGGVLTF.

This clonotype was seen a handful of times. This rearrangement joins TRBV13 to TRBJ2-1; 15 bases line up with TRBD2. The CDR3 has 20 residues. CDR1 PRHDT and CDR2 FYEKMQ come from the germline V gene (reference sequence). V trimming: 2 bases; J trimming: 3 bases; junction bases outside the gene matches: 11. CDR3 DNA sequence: TGTGCCAGCAGCTTATACCGTAGGACTAGCGGGAGGGGATTCTACAATGAGCAGTTCTTC. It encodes CASSLYRRTSGRGFYNEQFF.

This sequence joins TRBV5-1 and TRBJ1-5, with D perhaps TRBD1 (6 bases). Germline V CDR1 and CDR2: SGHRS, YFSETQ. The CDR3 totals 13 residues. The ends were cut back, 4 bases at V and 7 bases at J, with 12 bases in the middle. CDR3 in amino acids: CASSKQGWQPQHF. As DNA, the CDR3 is TGCGCCAGCAGCAAGCAGGGGTGGCAGCCCCAGCATTTT.

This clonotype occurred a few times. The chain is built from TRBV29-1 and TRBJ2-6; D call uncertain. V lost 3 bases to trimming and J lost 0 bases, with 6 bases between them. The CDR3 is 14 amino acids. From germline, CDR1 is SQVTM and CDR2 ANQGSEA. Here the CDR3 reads CSVEGISGANVLTF. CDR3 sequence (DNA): TGCAGCGTTGAGGGAATCTCTGGGGCCAACGTCCTGACTTTC. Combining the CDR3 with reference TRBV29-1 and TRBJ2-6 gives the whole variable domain SAVISQKPSRDICQRGTSLTIQCQVDSQVTMMFWYRQQPGQSLTLIATANQGSEATYESGFVIDKFPISRPNLTFSTLTVSNMSPEDSSIYLCSVEGISGANVLTFGAGSRLTVL.

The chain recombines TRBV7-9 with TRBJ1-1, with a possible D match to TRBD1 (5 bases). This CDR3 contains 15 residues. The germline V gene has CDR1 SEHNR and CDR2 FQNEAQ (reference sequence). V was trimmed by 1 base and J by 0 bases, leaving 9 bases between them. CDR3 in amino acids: CASSLVPGLNTEAFF. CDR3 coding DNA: TGTGCCAGCAGCTTAGTACCGGGACTGAACACTGAAGCTTTCTTT.

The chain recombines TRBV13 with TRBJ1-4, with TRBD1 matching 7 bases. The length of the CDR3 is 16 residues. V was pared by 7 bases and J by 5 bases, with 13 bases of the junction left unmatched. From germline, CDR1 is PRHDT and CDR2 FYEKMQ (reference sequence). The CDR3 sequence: CASTKKSGTENEKLFF. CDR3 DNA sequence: TGTGCCAGCACCAAAAAATCTGGGACAGAGAATGAAAAACTGTTTTTT.

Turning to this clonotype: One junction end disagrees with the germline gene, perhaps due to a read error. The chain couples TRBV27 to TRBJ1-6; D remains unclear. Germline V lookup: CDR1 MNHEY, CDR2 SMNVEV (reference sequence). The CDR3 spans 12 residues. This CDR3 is CASSFYNSPHHF. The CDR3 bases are TGTGCCAGCAGTTTCTATAATTCACCCCACCACTTT.

CDR3 amino acids: CASSLPPGQGNTIYF. In DNA form, the CDR3 reads TGTGCCAGCAGTTTACCCCCAGGACAGGGAAACACCATATATTTT. The chain carries TRBV28 and TRBJ1-3, with D possibly TRBD1 on 6 matching bases. Trimming left V 2 bases short and J 4 bases short, with 12 bases between. Looked up from germline, CDR1 is MDHEN and CDR2 is SYDVKM. The CDR3 is 15 amino acids.

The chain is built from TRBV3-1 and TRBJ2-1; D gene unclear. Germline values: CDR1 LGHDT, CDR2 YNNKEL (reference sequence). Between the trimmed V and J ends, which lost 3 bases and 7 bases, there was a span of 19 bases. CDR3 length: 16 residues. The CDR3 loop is CASSQVVGYVDNEQFF. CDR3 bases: TGTGCCAGCAGCCAGGTAGTCGGGTATGTGGATAATGAGCAGTTCTTC.

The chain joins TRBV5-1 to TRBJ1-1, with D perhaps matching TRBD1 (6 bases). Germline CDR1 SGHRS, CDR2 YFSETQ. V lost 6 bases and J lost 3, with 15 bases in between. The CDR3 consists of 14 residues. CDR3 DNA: TGCGCCAGCACCCCTATACAGGGAGACACTGAAGCTTTCTTT. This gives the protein CASTPIQGDTEAFF.